These 9 T cell receptor beta chains were all obtained from the same sample, sequenced in a study of blood T cells in healthy people across ages. PCR was performed a second time for about 6 to 12 cycles using a sample-barcoded 5' primer and a J-beta primer mix. Via MiXCR, TCRdb re-called the 5' RACE reads, giving one row per CDR3 protein. Of around 1,500,000 distinct CDR3 sequences listed, roughly 40% are singletons. The sample was blood. These TCRs come from a woman between 18 and 30 years old in good health.

The chain is built from TRBV12-3 or TRBV12-4 and TRBJ1-3; D is unclear. The CDR3 loop spans 13 amino acids. Trimming left V 3 bases short and J 10 bases short, with 13 bases between. The CDR3 DNA sequence: TGTGCCAGCAGTTTGGCCGGAAAAGCGACCATATATTTT. The encoded protein is CASSLAGKATIYF.

The gene calls are TRBV4-2 and TRBJ1-1, with a weak D call TRBD1 (5 bases). Germline V gene data show CDR1 as LGHNA and CDR2 as YNFKEQ. Trimming removed 2 bases from V and 4 bases from J, with 14 bases in between. This CDR3 spans 15 amino acids. The CDR3 spells CASSQPGLGVTEAFF. Written as DNA, the CDR3 is TGTGCCAGCAGCCAACCCGGCCTGGGGGTCACTGAAGCTTTCTTT.

The rearrangement joins TRBV6-6 to TRBJ1-2; 7 bases map to TRBD1. After removal of 5 bases from V and 2 bases from J, the junction contained 5 bases not matched to a gene. Germline V gives CDR1 MNHNY, CDR2 SVGAGI (reference sequence). This CDR3 is 14 amino acids long. CDR3 sequence (DNA): TGTGCCAGCAGTGTTCCGGACAGGAACTATGGCTACACCTTC. Translation gives CASSVPDRNYGYTF.

Details on this clonotype: This could be a read error, since a much larger clone is one nucleotide away. The V gene is TRBV5-1, the J gene TRBJ1-5; D unresolved. The V gene's germline CDR1 is SGHRS and CDR2 YFSETQ. The CDR3 sequence is 14 residues long. The CDR3 loop reads CAGSLEGGGQPQHF. CDR3 nucleotide sequence: TGCGCCGGCAGCTTGGAGGGCGGCGGTCAGCCCCAGCATTTT.

The chain combines TRBV5-1 with TRBJ2-7; TRBD2 is a possible D gene (5 bases). The V gene lost 9 bases and the J gene lost 1 base, with 17 bases spanning the gap. The germline V gene has CDR1 SGHRS and CDR2 YFSETQ. This CDR3 has 14 residues. CDR3 coding DNA: TGCGCCAACCAGCGGCGAATGGAGTCCTACGAGCAGTACTTC. Residues: CANQRRMESYEQYF.

The chain has TRBV19 and TRBJ1-5, with TRBD1 matching 9 bases. After removal of 5 bases from V and 5 bases from J, the junction contained 7 bases not matched to a gene. Germline V gene data show CDR1 as LNHDA and CDR2 as SQIVND (reference sequence). There are 15 residues in the CDR3. The CDR3: CASSPGTGKDQPQHF. The CDR3 region has the DNA TGTGCCAGTAGTCCGGGGACAGGGAAGGATCAGCCCCAGCATTTT.

This chain links TRBV19 with TRBJ2-7; the match to TRBD1 covers 7 bases. V lost 5 bases to trimming and J lost 0 bases; unmatched junction nucleotides: 7. Germline CDR1 LNHDA, CDR2 SQIVND (reference sequence). The CDR3 is 15 amino acids. The CDR3 DNA follows: TGTGCCAGTAGTCCCGCGGACAGGTCCTCCTACGAGCAGTACTTC. It encodes CASSPADRSSYEQYF.

V is TRBV5-1 and J is TRBJ2-2; tentatively, D is TRBD2 (6 bases). V gave up 0 bases and J gave up 5 bases, with 14 bases separating them. Germline V gene data show CDR1 as SGHRS and CDR2 as YFSETQ. The CDR3 covers 16 residues. The CDR3 reads CASSLASSGRTGELFF. CDR3 nucleotides: TGCGCCAGCAGCTTGGCCTCGTCAGGGAGGACCGGGGAGCTGTTTTTT.

With regard to this clonotype: One end of the junction is discordant with germline, which a read error may explain. The rearrangement links TRBV7-9 to TRBJ1-2; D gene ambiguous. Germline CDR1 SEHNR, CDR2 FQNEAQ (reference sequence). CDR3 length: 14 residues. The CDR3 nucleotides are TGTGCCAGCAGCTTAGGGCGTGAGGGCTATGGCCACACCTTC. This translates into CASSLGREGYGHTF.